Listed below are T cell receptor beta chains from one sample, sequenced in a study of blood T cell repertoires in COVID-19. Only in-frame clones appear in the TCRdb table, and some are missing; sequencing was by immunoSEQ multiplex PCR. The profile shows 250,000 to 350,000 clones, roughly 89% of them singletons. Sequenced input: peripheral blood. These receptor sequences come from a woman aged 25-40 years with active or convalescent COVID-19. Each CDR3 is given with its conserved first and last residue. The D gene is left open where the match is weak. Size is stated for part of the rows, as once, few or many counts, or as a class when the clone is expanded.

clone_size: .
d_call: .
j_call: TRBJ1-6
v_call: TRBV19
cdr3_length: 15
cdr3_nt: TGTGCCAGTAGTTTGAGGGCTTCCTATAATTCACCCCTCCACTTT
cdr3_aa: CASSLRASYNSPLHF

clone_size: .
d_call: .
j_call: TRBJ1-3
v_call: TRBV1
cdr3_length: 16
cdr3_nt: TGCACCAGCAGCCAACCAGACAGGGCCTCTGGAAACACCATATATTTT
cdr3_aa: CTSSQPDRASGNTIYF

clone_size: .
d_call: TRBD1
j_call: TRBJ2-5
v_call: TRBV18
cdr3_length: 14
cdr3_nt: TGTGCCAGCTCGGCCGGGACAGGAGAAGAGACCCAGTACTTC
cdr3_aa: CASSAGTGEETQYF

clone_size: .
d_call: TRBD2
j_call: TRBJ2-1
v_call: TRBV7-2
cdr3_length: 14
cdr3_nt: TGTGCCAGCAGCTCCCGGACTAGCGCGGATGAGCAGTTCTTC
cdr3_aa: CASSSRTSADEQFF

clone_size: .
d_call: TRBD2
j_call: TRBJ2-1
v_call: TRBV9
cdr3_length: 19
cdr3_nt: TGTGCCAGCAGCCCTGGCACTAGCGGGGGGGATAGCTCCTACAATGAGCAGTTCTTC
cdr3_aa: CASSPGTSGGDSSYNEQFF

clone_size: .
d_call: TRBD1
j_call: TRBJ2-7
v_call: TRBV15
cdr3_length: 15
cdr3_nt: TGTGCCACCAGCAGGAGGGGGACAGGGGCTGACGAGCAGTACTTC
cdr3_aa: CATSRRGTGADEQYF

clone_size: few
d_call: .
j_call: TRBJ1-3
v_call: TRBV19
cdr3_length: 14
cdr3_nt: TGTGCCAGCATGACAGTAACCTCTGGAAACACCATATATTTT
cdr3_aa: CASMTVTSGNTIYF

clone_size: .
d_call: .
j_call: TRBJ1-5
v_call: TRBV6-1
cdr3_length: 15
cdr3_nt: TGTGCCAGCAGTGAAAGGAGGGATAGCAATCAGCCCCAGCATTTT
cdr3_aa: CASSERRDSNQPQHF

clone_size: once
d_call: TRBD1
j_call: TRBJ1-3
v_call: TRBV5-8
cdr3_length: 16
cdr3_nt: TGTGCCAGCAGCTTCCGGACAGGGGGCGTTGGAAACACCATATATTTT
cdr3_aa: CASSFRTGGVGNTIYF

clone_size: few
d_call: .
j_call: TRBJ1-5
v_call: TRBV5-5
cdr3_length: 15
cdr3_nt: TGTGCCAGCAGCCCAGGACAGTTTAGCAATCAGCCCCAGCATTTT
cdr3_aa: CASSPGQFSNQPQHF

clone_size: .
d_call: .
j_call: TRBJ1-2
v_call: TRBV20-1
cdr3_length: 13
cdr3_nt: TGCAGTGCTAGTTTGGACGACTATGGCGGCTACACCTTC
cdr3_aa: CSASLDDYGGYTF

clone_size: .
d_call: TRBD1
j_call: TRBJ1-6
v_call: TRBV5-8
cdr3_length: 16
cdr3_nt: TGTGCCAGCAGCCGGGACAGGGGGAATCGGAATTCACCCCTCCACTTT
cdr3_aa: CASSRDRGNRNSPLHF

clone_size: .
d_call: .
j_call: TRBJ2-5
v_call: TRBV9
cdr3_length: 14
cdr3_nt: TGTGCCAGCAGCGTAACGGGATACCAAGAGACCCAGTACTTC
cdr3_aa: CASSVTGYQETQYF

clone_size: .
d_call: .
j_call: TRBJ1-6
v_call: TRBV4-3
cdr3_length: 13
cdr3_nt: TGCGCCAGCAGCCAGAGCCTGAATTCACCCCTCCACTTT
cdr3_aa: CASSQSLNSPLHF

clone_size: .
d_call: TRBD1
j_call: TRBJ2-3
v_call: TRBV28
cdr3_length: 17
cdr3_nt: TGTGCCAGCAGTTCGGTGACAGGGTGGAAAGGCACAGATACGCAGTATTTT
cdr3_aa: CASSSVTGWKGTDTQYF

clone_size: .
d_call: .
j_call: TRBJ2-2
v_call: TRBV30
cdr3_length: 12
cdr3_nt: TGTGCCTGGACAGGGAACACCGGGGAGCTGTTTTTT
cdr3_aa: CAWTGNTGELFF

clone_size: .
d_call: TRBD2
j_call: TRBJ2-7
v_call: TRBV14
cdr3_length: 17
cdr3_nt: TGTGCCAGCAGCCAAGGGGTAGCGGGGGGCTTGTCTCGCGAGCAGTACTTC
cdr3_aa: CASSQGVAGGLSREQYF

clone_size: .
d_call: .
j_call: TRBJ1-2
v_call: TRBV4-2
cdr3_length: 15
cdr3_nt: TGTGCCAGCAGCCAATTATCAGGCACTAACTATGGCTACACCTTC
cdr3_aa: CASSQLSGTNYGYTF

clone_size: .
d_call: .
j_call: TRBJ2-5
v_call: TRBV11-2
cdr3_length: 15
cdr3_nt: TGTGCCAGCAGCTTAGCGGGGAGCCTCGTCGAGACCCAGTACTTC
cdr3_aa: CASSLAGSLVETQYF

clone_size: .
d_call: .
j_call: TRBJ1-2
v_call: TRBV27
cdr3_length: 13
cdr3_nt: TGTGCCAGCAGTTTAGGACAGTCCTATGGCTACACCTTC
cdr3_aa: CASSLGQSYGYTF

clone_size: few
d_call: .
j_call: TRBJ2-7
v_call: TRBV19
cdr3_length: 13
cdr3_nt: TGTGCCAGTAGTATGCAGGGGAACTACGAGCAGTACTTC
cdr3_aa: CASSMQGNYEQYF

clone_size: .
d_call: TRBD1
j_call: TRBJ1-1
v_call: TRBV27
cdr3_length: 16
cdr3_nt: TGTGCCAGCAGAAAACAGGGGATCGCGGAAAACACTGAAGCTTTCTTT
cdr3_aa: CASRKQGIAENTEAFF

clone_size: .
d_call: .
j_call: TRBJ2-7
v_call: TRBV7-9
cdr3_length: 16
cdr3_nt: TGTGCCAGCAGCTCCACAGCCTCCGCGGGCTCCTACGAGCAGTACTTC
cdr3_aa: CASSSTASAGSYEQYF

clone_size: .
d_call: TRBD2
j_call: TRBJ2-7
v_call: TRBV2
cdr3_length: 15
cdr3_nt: TGTGCCAGCACCGGGACTAGCGGGGGGGCGAGGGAGCAGTACTTC
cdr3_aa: CASTGTSGGAREQYF

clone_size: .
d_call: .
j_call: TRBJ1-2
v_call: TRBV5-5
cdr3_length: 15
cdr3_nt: TGTGCCAGCAGCTTGAATGTGGCAGGCCGGTATGGCTACACCTTC
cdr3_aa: CASSLNVAGRYGYTF

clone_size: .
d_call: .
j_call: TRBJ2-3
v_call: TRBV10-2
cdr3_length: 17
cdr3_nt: TGCGCCAGCAGTGAGTCTCGGGACTCCTACACGACAGATACGCAGTATTTT
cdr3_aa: CASSESRDSYTTDTQYF

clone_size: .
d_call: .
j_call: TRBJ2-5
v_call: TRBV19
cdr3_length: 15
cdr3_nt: TGTGCCAGTAGTATTGGGGCCCAAGGCCAAGAGACCCAGTACTTC
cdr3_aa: CASSIGAQGQETQYF

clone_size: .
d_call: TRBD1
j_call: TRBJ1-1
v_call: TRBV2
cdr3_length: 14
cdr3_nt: TGTGCCAGCAGCGGAGACAGGGCCTACACTGAAGCTTTCTTT
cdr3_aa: CASSGDRAYTEAFF

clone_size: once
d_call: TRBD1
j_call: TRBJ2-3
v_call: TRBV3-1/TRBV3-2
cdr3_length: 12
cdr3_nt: TGTGCCAGCGGGGGACAGATAGATACGCAGTATTTT
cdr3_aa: CASGGQIDTQYF

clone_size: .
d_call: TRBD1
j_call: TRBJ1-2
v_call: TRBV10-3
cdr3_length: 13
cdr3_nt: TGTGCCATCCGCGGACAGGGCGACTATGGCTACACCTTC
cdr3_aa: CAIRGQGDYGYTF

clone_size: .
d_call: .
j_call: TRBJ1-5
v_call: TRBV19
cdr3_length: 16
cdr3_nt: TGTGCCGCTACCCAACGGGGGGCAGGCCTATATCAGCCCCAGCATTTT
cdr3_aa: CAATQRGAGLYQPQHF

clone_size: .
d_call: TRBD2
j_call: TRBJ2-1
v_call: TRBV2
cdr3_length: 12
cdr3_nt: TGTGCCGGGTGCCTCGGGGGGGCTGAGCAGTTCTTC
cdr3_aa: CAGCLGGAEQFF

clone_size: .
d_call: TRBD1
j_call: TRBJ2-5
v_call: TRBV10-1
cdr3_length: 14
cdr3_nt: TGCGCCAGCTCGGACAGGGGACCCCAAGAGACCCAGTACTTC
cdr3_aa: CASSDRGPQETQYF

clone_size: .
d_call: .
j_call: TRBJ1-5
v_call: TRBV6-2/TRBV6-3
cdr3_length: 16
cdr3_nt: TGTGCCAGCAGTTACGGCTGGGCACAGAACAATCAGCCCCAGCATTTT
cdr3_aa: CASSYGWAQNNQPQHF

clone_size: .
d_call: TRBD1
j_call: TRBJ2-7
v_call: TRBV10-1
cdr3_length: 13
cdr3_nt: TGCGCCAGCAGTGGGGACAGGGCCTACGAGCAGTACTTC
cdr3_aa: CASSGDRAYEQYF

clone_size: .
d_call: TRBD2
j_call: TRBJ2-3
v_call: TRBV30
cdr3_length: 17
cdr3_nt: TGTGCCTGGGGCCGCGGGCTAGCGGGGGGGTCGGCAGATACGCAGTATTTT
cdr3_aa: CAWGRGLAGGSADTQYF

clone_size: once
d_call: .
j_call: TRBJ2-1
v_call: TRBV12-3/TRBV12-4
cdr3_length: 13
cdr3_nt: TGTGCCAGCAGTCGTAACAGGGAGGGCGAGCAGTTCTTC
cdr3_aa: CASSRNREGEQFF

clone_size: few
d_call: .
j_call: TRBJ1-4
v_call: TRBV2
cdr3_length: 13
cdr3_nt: TGTGCCAGCAGGTCGGACAGAAATGAAAAACTGTTTTTT
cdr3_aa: CASRSDRNEKLFF

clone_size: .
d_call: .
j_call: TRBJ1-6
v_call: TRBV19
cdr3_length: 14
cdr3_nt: TGTGCCAGTAGTATCGGGGGGGACAATTCACCCCTCCACTTT
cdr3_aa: CASSIGGDNSPLHF

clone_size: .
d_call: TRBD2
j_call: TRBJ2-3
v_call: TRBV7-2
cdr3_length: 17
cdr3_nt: TGTGCCAGCAGCTCCGGACTAGCGGGGAGAAGCACAGATACGCAGTATTTT
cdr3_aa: CASSSGLAGRSTDTQYF